This passage covers 12 T cell receptor beta chains from one sample sequenced in a study of blood T cell repertoires in COVID-19. Libraries were prepared by immunoSEQ multiplex PCR; TCRdb keeps only in-frame clonotypes and omits some of them. This table has 150,000 or so clones, over 80% appearing once. What was sequenced was PBMCs or T cells enriched from blood (not recorded which). The origin of the receptors is a man between 65 and 80 years old who had been exposed to COVID-19.

V gene TRBV9 combines with J gene TRBJ2-7; D gene unclear. The CDR3 loop spans 13 amino acids. Trimming removed 0 bases at V and 6 bases at J, with 10 bases between. In germline, CDR1 is SGDLS, CDR2 YYNGEE. The CDR3 region is CASSVERQTEQYF. CDR3 in DNA: TGTGCCAGCAGCGTAGAGAGGCAGACCGAGCAGTACTTC. The whole variable domain, filled in from reference TRBV9 and TRBJ2-7, reads DSGVTQTPKHLITATGQRVTLRCSPRSGDLSVYWYQQSLDQGLQFLIQYYNGEERAKGNILERFSAQQFPDLHSELNLSSLELGDSALYFCASSVERQTEQYFGPGTRLTVT.

The J gene is TRBJ1-5, the V gene TRBV10-1; D unclear. Per germline, CDR1 WNHNN and CDR2 SYGVQD (reference sequence). V shed 8 bases and J shed 4 bases, with 9 bases lying between them. The CDR3 contains 12 residues. This chain's CDR3 is CASGWENQPQHF. Written as DNA, the CDR3 is TGCGCCAGCGGATGGGAGAATCAGCCCCAGCATTTT.

This chain connects TRBV29-1 to TRBJ2-1; D is ambiguous. The CDR3 has 13 residues. Trimming took 1 base from V and 6 from J, leaving 10 bases between them. Germline CDR1 reads SQVTM; CDR2 reads ANQGSEA. The DNA for the CDR3 is TGCAGCGTTGAAGCGGTAACCGGCAATGAGCAGTTCTTC. It translates to CSVEAVTGNEQFF.

A few counts support this clone. In the same sample, other DNA sequences code for this CDR3. The chain recombines TRBV27 with TRBJ1-5; no reliable D call. The V end lost 1 base, the J end lost 3 bases, and 16 bases lay between the germline ends. This CDR3 spans 17 amino acids. Germline-derived CDR1 and CDR2 are MNHEY and SMNVEV (reference sequence). DNA of the CDR3: TGTGCCAGCAGTTTATACCCCCCCCGGGGATCCAATCAGCCCCAGCATTTT. Protein product: CASSLYPPRGSNQPQHF.

This clone was observed a single time. V is TRBV10-2 and J is TRBJ2-7; the match to TRBD1 covers 9 bases. With 8 bases clipped from V and 5 bases from J, the junction kept 10 bases outside the gene matches. Germline CDR1 reads WSHSY; CDR2 reads SAAADI. This CDR3 has 14 residues. In DNA, the CDR3 is TGCGCCAGCTCAGCAACAGGGGGCTCGAACGAGCAGTACTTC. Its protein product is CASSATGGSNEQYF.

The CDR3 loop reads CASSSITSARGPYEQYF. The CDR3 DNA reads TGTGCCAGCAGCTCAATAACTAGCGCCAGAGGACCGTACGAGCAGTACTTC. The chain recombines TRBV13 with TRBJ2-7; 7 bases map to TRBD2. The V gene end was trimmed by 4 bases and the J gene end by 4 bases; junction bases not matched to a gene: 16. Germline V gene sequence: CDR1 PRHDT, CDR2 FYEKMQ (reference sequence). This CDR3 region has 17 residues.

This rearrangement joins TRBV9 to TRBJ1-3; D is perhaps TRBD1 (5 bases). The CDR3 consists of 15 residues. The V and J ends lost 1 base and 4 bases respectively, with 12 bases between them. CDR1 and CDR2 from the germline V gene are SGDLS and YYNGEE. In DNA, the CDR3 is TGTGCCAGCAGCGTATCAGACAGTGGCGGAAACACCATATATTTT. This encodes CASSVSDSGGNTIYF.

The chain's CDR3 is CASSDPIGQGLGYTF. CDR3 DNA sequence: TGCGCCAGCAGTGACCCCATCGGACAGGGACTTGGCTACACCTTC. This chain uses TRBV10-2 with TRBJ1-2, with 8 bases fitting TRBD1. This CDR3 region has 15 residues. The V segment lost 3 bases and the J segment 7 bases; nucleotides outside the gene matches: 10. Germline lookup yields CDR1 WSHSY and CDR2 SAAADI.

This clone was detected a few times. The DNA for the CDR3 is TGTGCCATCAGTGAGTATGCGTTTGAGCAGTACTTC. Residues: CAISEYAFEQYF. The rearrangement uses TRBV10-3 and TRBJ2-7; D call uncertain. The V gene's germline CDR1 is ENHRY and CDR2 SYGVKD. The CDR3 runs 12 residues. Trimming shortened V by 1 base and J by 7 bases, and 8 bases separated the two germline ends.

This clone came up once. This rearrangement joins TRBV7-2 to TRBJ2-5; no reliable D call. This CDR3 spans 14 amino acids. CDR1 SGHTA and CDR2 FQGNSA come from the germline V gene. V was pared by 5 bases and J by 1 base, with 11 bases between. CDR3 DNA sequence: TGTGCCAGCAGCATACGGGTGACCCAAGAGACCCAGTACTTC. Protein product: CASSIRVTQETQYF.

The chain links TRBV5-1 to TRBJ2-5; perhaps TRBD2 as D (5 bases). The CDR3 spans 17 residues. V lost 4 bases and J 4 bases, leaving 23 bases between the germline ends. CDR1 is SGHRS, CDR2 YFSETQ, per germline. DNA of the CDR3: TGCGCCAGCAGCCTAGCCCCGGCCACGTCGGGTCGAGAGACCCAGTACTTC. It codes for CASSLAPATSGRETQYF.

This chain uses TRBV6-2 or TRBV6-3 with TRBJ2-4, with 12 bases fitting TRBD1. Germline CDR1 is MNHEY and CDR2 is SVGEGT. V was pared by 2 bases and J by 7 bases, with 6 bases of the junction left unmatched. The CDR3 is 16 amino acids. The CDR3 reads CASSYAGDRGLNIQYF. The CDR3 DNA follows: TGTGCCAGCAGTTACGCCGGGGACAGGGGGCTTAACATTCAGTACTTC.